This T cell receptor (beta chain) was documented in a study of Ad26.COV2.S vaccination and SARS-CoV-2 variants. Study-level background: By the intramuscular route, Ad26.COV2.S was given once, or twice 56 days apart.

This clone showed up just once. Its antigen remains unidentified. Germline V CDR1 and CDR2: KGHSH, LQKENI. The CDR3 runs 16 residues. Between the trimmed V and J ends, which lost 2 bases and 0 bases, there was a span of 12 bases. Only in-frame clones appear in the TCRdb table, and some are missing; sequencing was by immunoSEQ multiplex PCR. The sample lists a few hundred thousand clones; around 87% were seen once. Regarding treatment: around 19 received Ad26.COV2.S at low or high dose, single or two shots; five or six received placebo; per-sample allocation not given. Sampling happened 63 days after the first vaccine or placebo injection. What was given as vaccine was an Ad26 vector encoding Wuhan-strain SARS-CoV-2 spike. Study outcomes and limitations: Using TCR breadth and depth analyses may have led to underestimated total T cell responses. Vaccinees and placebo recipients showed similar non-spike TCR breadth.

The sample consisted of peripheral blood, taken in a trial of Ad26.COV2.S vaccine versus placebo. J is TRBJ2-3 and V is TRBV18, with D possibly matching TRBD2 (5 bases). This clonotype originated in a person between 18 and 65 years old who received the Ad26.COV2.S COVID-19 vaccine or a placebo. For the CDR3, the DNA is TGTGCCAGCTCACCATGGGGAGAAACTAGCACAGATACGCAGTATTTT. This sequence encodes CASSPWGETSTDTQYF.